This is a list of T cell receptor beta chains from one sample in a study of blood T cell repertoires in COVID-19. The method was immunoSEQ multiplex PCR; TCRdb's version includes in-frame clones alone and lacks a portion of them. The profile shows 250,000 to 300,000 clones, roughly nine tenths of them singletons. The specimen sequenced was peripheral blood. These receptors came from a woman aged 40 to 55 who had recovered from COVID-19. CDR3s include the opening cysteine and the closing phenylalanine or tryptophan. Fields, in order: J gene, V gene, CDR3 protein.

TRBJ2-3,TRBV7-9,CAVYAGGGDTQYF
TRBJ2-2,TRBV4-1,CASSQEAARRELFF
TRBJ2-1,TRBV9,CASSAQGVEFYNEQFF
TRBJ2-4,TRBV6-5,CASRQDLAKNIQYF
TRBJ2-3,TRBV11-3,CASSLGTSTDTQYF
TRBJ1-5,TRBV10-3,CAISDDRNSNQPQHF
TRBJ1-4,TRBV5-1,CASSFWGTGEEKLFF
TRBJ2-2,TRBV27,CASTLKWGHSNTGELFF
TRBJ2-7,TRBV4-1,CASSQGRPAGRTSYEQYF
TRBJ2-5,TRBV6-1,CASSRDVGQETQYF
TRBJ2-5,TRBV7-3,CASSLTGLAGVETQYF
TRBJ2-1,TRBV7-7,CASSAGTSGYNEQFF
TRBJ1-5,TRBV3-1/TRBV3-2,CASSFRGNQPQHF
TRBJ1-2,TRBV18,CASSRGGDFGYTF
TRBJ1-1,TRBV9,CASSGLGGATEAFF
TRBJ2-7,TRBV15,CATSRDTWLASGSYEQYF
TRBJ2-3,TRBV9,CASSVEEGTRTDTQYF
TRBJ2-7,TRBV10-3,CAISEVTSATISYEQYF
TRBJ1-1,TRBV19,CASSTLTQGVNTEAFF
TRBJ2-1,TRBV5-1,CASSLGQGVSNEQFF
TRBJ1-1,TRBV6-5,CASSYSTEYTEAFF
TRBJ1-4,TRBV11-2,CASSLGGDRVAEKLFF
TRBJ2-7,TRBV18,CASSDGTGLTYEQYF
TRBJ2-7,TRBV7-2,CASSLQNYEQYF
TRBJ2-3,TRBV28,CASTQHGTSGDTQYF
TRBJ2-5,TRBV7-9,CASSLALGQGIQETQYF
TRBJ1-5,TRBV6-6,CASTRTESGWQPQHF
TRBJ2-2,TRBV6-5,CASSYRSGRRTGELFF
TRBJ2-5,TRBV29-1,CSVEEGQGLKTQYF
TRBJ1-5,TRBV6-6,CASSTAGTGQPQHF
TRBJ2-4,TRBV15,CATSRKDRVVNIQYF
TRBJ2-7,TRBV27,CASSSLWDNYEQYF
TRBJ2-7,TRBV19,CASSAAGTQHEQYF
TRBJ2-5,TRBV6-1,CASSELGRGSLETQYF
TRBJ2-7,TRBV10-3,CAISTRNYEQYF
TRBJ1-1,TRBV27,CASSSGQLNTEAFF
TRBJ2-5,TRBV24-1,CATSAGGGGTQETQYF
TRBJ2-7,TRBV7-9,CASSRGLAISYEQYF
TRBJ2-5,TRBV4-1,CASSQEGGPRAQYF
TRBJ2-1,TRBV27,CASFGLAGLNEQFF
TRBJ2-7,TRBV11-1,CASSTRETDYEQYF
TRBJ2-7,TRBV5-4,CASSGGTSETYEQYF
TRBJ2-7,TRBV14,CASSPSLLAEEFYEQYF
TRBJ2-2,TRBV7-3,CASSLNRGTGDTGELFF
TRBJ1-6,TRBV6-5,CASTPGYGSPLHF
TRBJ1-1,TRBV30,CAWSAGGGGNTEAFF
TRBJ2-2,TRBV11-2,CASSLVLAGGYTGELFF